The source of this TCR beta chain is a study of Graves' ophthalmopathy and Graves' hyperthyroidism. This clonotype was picked up a small number of times. The study amplified TCR beta CDR3 regions using RNA transcripts. A first-round RT-PCR used HTBI primers, followed by a second-round multiplex PCR. A single record per CDR3 protein comes from TCRdb applying MiXCR to the multiplex PCR reads. The top ten clones hold approximately 40% of a sample with about 220,000 distinct CDR3 sequences, 20% to 25% of them seen once. Germline lookup yields CDR1 SEHNR and CDR2 FQNEAQ (reference sequence). CDR3 length: 14 residues. J gave up 1 base and V 6 bases, and 1 base lay outside the gene matches.

This chain joins TRBV7-9 and TRBJ2-2, with 8 bases aligning to TRBD2. The sequence was obtained from a woman aged 50 to 65 with Graves' ophthalmopathy. The source material was peripheral blood. CDR3 loop: CASRTSENTGELFF. The CDR3, as DNA: TGTGCCAGCAGGACTAGCGAGAACACCGGGGAGCTGTTTTTT.